Included here is one T cell receptor beta chain sequence, with context. This clonotype turned up a few times. The clone's antigen remains unknown. The input lacks base qualities; no much larger clone sits a single base away. V and J are trimmed by 3 bases and 3 bases, and the gene matches miss 3 bases of the junction. From the cysteine up to the phenylalanine, the CDR3 has a length of 14 residues. The kept DNA is CDR3 alone, 42 bases in frame from the first base. CDR1 and CDR2, looked up from the germline V gene, are MDHEN and SYDVKM. Library construction relied on 5' RACE. TCRdb records Illumina HiSeq 2500 as the sequencer. A second about 7 to 12 cycle PCR used a sample-barcoded 5' primer and a J-beta primer mix. Each TCR beta cDNA molecule received a unique molecular identifier from a template-switch 5' adaptor carrying 12 random nucleotides. Each sample yielded at least 2.5 million CDR3-containing paired-end reads. First-strand cDNA synthesis was performed from all RNA using the Mint cDNA synthesis kit, with priming by a TRBC-specific oligonucleotide. All cDNA was treated with uracil-DNA glycosylase and then went through a first 18-cycle PCR with the universal primers M1SS and BC2_uni_R. The study's processing was this. For normalization, 1 million high-quality reads, each with a distinct molecular identifier, were randomly selected from each sample. Instead of being binned into consensus sequences, reads with shared molecular identifiers were discarded. CDR3 identification, clonotype clustering and error correction used MiTCR with a Q25 quality threshold and the strictest error-elimination algorithm. A nonparametric unseen species model with Euler transformation was used to estimate lower-bound total TCR beta diversity. Starting from the raw public reads, TCRdb applied fastp trimming at Q25, assembled clones with MiXCR and retained in-frame beta chains. Every CDR3 protein is listed once, alongside the most common genes and DNA of its rows. TCRdb, not the authors, supplied the V and J calls. The sample yields some 700,000 distinct CDR3 sequences; about 42% were counted once. Approximately 22% of the sample lies in the top ten.

These data come from a study of blood T cells in healthy people across ages (dated by TCRdb to about 2015). Notes on the research overall: Template switching captured roughly one uniquely barcoded TCR beta cDNA molecule per two T cells in model experiments. Age-related changes in TCR beta repertoire diversity were measured in the study by deep sequencing normalized with unique cDNA molecular identifiers. The donors were split into four age groups: young (average around 15 years), middle-aged (39), aged (more than 60) and long-lived (about 74). To avoid experimental bias, donors of different ages were randomly spread across the sequencing lanes. The study analyzed two additional independent replicas of 1 million unique cDNA reads from the same blood draw for two donors, one aged 18 to 30 and one aged 80 or older. The investigation overall reported the following: Because donor CMV infection status was unknown, age-related changes in expanded clonotypes were potentially confounded. Estimates of total diversity from one million sequenced T cells were regarded as lower bounds and underestimates. A strong correlation was found between observed TCR beta diversity and the percentage of naive T cells measured by flow cytometry. Compared with the aged group, the long-lived group had more naive CD4+ T cells, fewer expanded clones and increased TCR diversity, a pattern suggesting age selection. As age increased, observed TCR beta diversity per million T cells dropped in a roughly linear way, and a significant reduction was already evident by age 40. Bulk unsorted PBMC profiling prevented conclusive comparison of naive and antigen-experienced compartments.

The donors were roughly 40 Caucasian individuals from Russia, aged roughly 6 to 100 years, who were systemically healthy. Roughly 9.5 milliliters of peripheral blood were drawn from each donor into EDTA-treated Vacutainer tubes. PBMCs were isolated by Ficoll-Paque density-gradient centrifugation, with at least 6.5 million obtained per sample. Trizol reagent was used to extract total RNA from the PBMCs, yielding at least 6 micrograms per sample. For every donor, an aliquot of PBMCs went through flow cytometry to measure the percentages of naive CD45RAhigh/CD27high T cells. The rearranged chain carries TRBV28 and TRBJ2-7, and 9 bases in between align with TRBD1. This receptor was obtained from a woman aged 55 to 70 in good health. Sequencing was carried out using blood. The DNA sequence is given as TGTGCCAGCAGTTTCTCGACAGGGGGCTACGAGCAGTACTTC. Its product reads: CASSFSTGGYEQYF. Reference TRBV28 and TRBJ2-7 genes cover what lies past the CDR3, so the full variable domain is DVKVTQSSRYLVKRTGEKVFLECVQDMDHENMFWYRQDPGLGLRLIYFSYDVKMKEKGDIPEGYSVSREKKERFSLILESASTNQTSMYLCASSFSTGGYEQYFGPGTRLTVT.